Listed here are 2 T cell receptor beta chains from one sample, sequenced in a study of T-cell reconstitution after alpha-beta-depleted transplantation in children (dated by TCRdb to the mid-2010s). Library generation was performed with PCR. Sequencing was performed on an Illumina HiSeq 2500. TCR library preparation used molecular barcoding, with unique molecular identifiers applied to normalize quantification of the TCRbeta repertoire. TCRdb passed the public sequencing reads through fastp at Q25 and MiXCR, retaining productive beta sequences. Identical CDR3 proteins give one entry, which carries the most common genes and DNA. The sample records approximately 88,000 distinct CDR3 sequences, 9% to 15% of which are singletons. About 15% of the sample lies in the top ten. Source: PBMCs from the stem cell graft donor, taken from the stem cell graft. Receptor source: a human donor who donated a stem cell graft to a child with inherited bone marrow failure.

This clonotype was counted at least ten times. This chain links TRBV6-5 with TRBJ2-1; D may be TRBD2 (7 bases). The germline V and J ends were trimmed by 0 bases and 12 bases, with 15 bases remaining between them. This CDR3 is built from 14 residues. The germline gives CDR1 MNHEY, CDR2 SVGAGI. The CDR3 region has the DNA TGTGCCAGCAGTTACTCGAGAGGGGGGGCGGGGCAGTTCTTC. Translating it yields CASSYSRGGAGQFF.

This clonotype was counted ten times or more. The rearrangement uses TRBV7-2 and TRBJ1-1, with 7 nucleotides matching TRBD1. Trimming took 2 bases from V and 1 from J; bases not matched to a gene: 4. Germline-derived CDR1 and CDR2 are SGHTA and FQGNSA. The CDR3 consists of 15 residues. CDR3 residues: CASSLLAGGNTEAFF. In nucleotides, the CDR3 is TGTGCCAGCAGCTTACTAGCAGGGGGGAACACTGAAGCTTTCTTT.